These 29 T cell receptor beta chains share one sample of origin, sequenced in a study of T-cell memory formation after mild COVID-19. Each CDR3 protein is one row after TCRdb ran MiXCR on the 5' RACE reads. The sample has around 340,000 distinct CDR3 sequences; around 21% are singletons. The sample consisted of PBMCs or a T cell subset sorted from them (not recorded which). Receptors originate from an adult woman who had mild COVID-19 (a few samples of this study predate the infection). Cell type and time point are not known.

The chain links TRBV6-2 or TRBV6-3 to TRBJ1-5, with D possibly matching TRBD1 (6 bases). V was trimmed by 2 bases and J by 4 bases, leaving 18 bases between them. Germline CDR1 is MNHEY and CDR2 is SVGEGT. The CDR3 covers 17 residues. CDR3 in DNA: TGTGCCAGCAGTTACGTGACCTCCCCGGACAGAAATCAGCCCCAGCATTTT. This translates into CASSYVTSPDRNQPQHF.

There are many counts of this clonotype. The V call is TRBV5-1, the J call TRBJ2-1; TRBD1 agrees at 10 bases. V gave up 5 bases and J gave up 8 bases; unmatched junction bases: 10. Germline CDR1 SGHRS, CDR2 YFSETQ. This CDR3 has 15 amino acids. CDR3 loop: CASRPPGQGYDEQFF. In nucleotides, the CDR3 is TGCGCCAGCAGGCCCCCGGGACAGGGGTACGATGAGCAGTTCTTC.

This clonotype was detected a few times. The chain joins TRBV6-1 to TRBJ1-4, with D unresolved. Trimming shortened V by 6 bases and J by 0 bases, and 8 bases separated the two germline ends. This CDR3 region has 14 residues. Germline values: CDR1 MNHNS, CDR2 SASEGT. The CDR3 DNA reads TGTGCCAGCAGATCAGGAGCAACTAATGAAAAACTGTTTTTT. Residues: CASRSGATNEKLFF.

This clonotype has a handful of counts. V and J are TRBV24-1 and TRBJ2-7; the D call may be TRBD1 or TRBD2 (5 bases each). Trimming removed 3 bases at V and 0 bases at J, with 17 bases between. The CDR3 has 17 amino acids. CDR1 is KGHDR, CDR2 SFDVKD, per germline. CDR3 residues: CATSDRLFRDVSYEQYF. CDR3 nucleotides: TGTGCCACCAGTGATCGCCTTTTCCGGGACGTCTCCTACGAGCAGTACTTC.

CDR3 nucleotide sequence: TGTGCCAGCAGCCCCGGTCCTCGTAATTCACCCCTCCACTTT. Encoded protein: CASSPGPRNSPLHF. The V call is TRBV7-9, the J call TRBJ1-6; D is unresolved. CDR1 and CDR2 (germline): SEHNR, FQNEAQ (reference sequence). The CDR3 extends over 14 amino acids. Between the trimmed V and J ends, which lost 5 bases and 6 bases, there was a span of 11 bases. Based on the CDR3 plus reference TRBV7-9 and TRBJ1-6, the full variable domain is DTGVSQNPRHKITKRGQNVTFRCDPISEHNRLYWYRQTLGQGPEFLTYFQNEAQLEKSRLLSDRFSAERPKGSFSTLEIQRTEQGDSAMYLCASSPGPRNSPLHFGNGTRLTVT.

This clonotype was seen only a few times. The chain joins TRBV30 to TRBJ2-1; 7 nucleotides line up with TRBD2. The CDR3 runs 13 residues. J gave up 7 bases and V 1 base, and 4 bases lay outside the gene matches. Germline CDR1 reads GTSNPN; CDR2 reads SVGIG (reference sequence). CDR3 nucleotide sequence: TGTGCCTGGAGTGCTCGGGGAGGGAATGAGCAGTTCTTC. This encodes CAWSARGGNEQFF.

The rearrangement joins TRBV30 to TRBJ2-5, with D possibly matching TRBD2 (6 bases). Trimming shortened V by 2 bases and J by 0 bases, and 16 bases separated the two germline ends. This CDR3 is 16 amino acids long. The germline gives CDR1 GTSNPN, CDR2 SVGIG (reference sequence). The CDR3 region has the DNA TGTGCCTGGAGTCCCCGGGAGCCATACGACCAAGAGACCCAGTACTTC. Translated: CAWSPREPYDQETQYF.

The V call is TRBV12-3 or TRBV12-4, the J call TRBJ1-2, with D uncertain. CDR3 size: 13 residues. V was clipped by 2 bases and J by 1 base, with 5 bases between them. CDR3 amino acids: CASSLLLNYGYTF. In DNA, the CDR3 is TGTGCCAGCAGTTTACTTCTTAACTATGGCTACACCTTC.

The gene calls are TRBV7-8 and TRBJ2-5; 9 bases are a match to TRBD1. The CDR3 has 19 amino acids. J lost 2 bases, V lost 3 bases, and 16 bases had no gene match. The germline V gene has CDR1 SGHVS and CDR2 FQNEAQ. CDR3 sequence: CASSFAGPGTGTLQETQYF. The CDR3 DNA reads as TGTGCCAGCAGCTTTGCGGGACCGGGGACAGGGACCCTACAAGAGACCCAGTACTTC.

The V call is TRBV9, the J call TRBJ2-3, with D possibly being TRBD1 (6 bases). CDR1 is SGDLS, CDR2 YYNGEE, per germline. This CDR3 has 14 amino acids. Trimming left V 3 bases short and J 2 bases short, with 10 bases between. The CDR3 reads CASSGQATTDTQYF. CDR3 coding DNA: TGTGCCAGCAGCGGACAGGCGACCACAGATACGCAGTATTTT.

This rearrangement joins TRBV25-1 to TRBJ1-2; D uncertain. V was cut by 5 bases and J by 7 bases, with 11 bases left in between. The germline CDR1 and CDR2 sequences are MGHDK and SYGVNS. The CDR3 is made up of 12 amino acids. This CDR3 is CASSIDRAGYTF. CDR3 DNA sequence: TGTGCCAGCAGTATTGACCGGGCTGGCTACACCTTC.

The chain is built from TRBV7-3 and TRBJ2-3, with 13 nucleotides matching TRBD2. The CDR3 sequence is 21 residues long. The germline gives CDR1 SGHTA, CDR2 FQGTGA. V lost 3 bases to trimming and J lost 4 bases; unmatched junction nucleotides: 19. The DNA for the CDR3 is TGTGCCAGCAGCTTCCCGAGATCTCTTCAACTAGCGGGGGGGCAGCCAGATACGCAGTATTTT. It is translated as CASSFPRSLQLAGGQPDTQYF.

The chain carries TRBV7-6 and TRBJ2-1, with D hard to call. CDR3 length: 12 amino acids. Trimming took off 1 base at V and 8 bases at J, with 6 bases between the two ends. Germline CDR1 SGHVS, CDR2 FNYEAQ. The CDR3 loop reads CASSLGPHEQFF. The CDR3 bases are TGTGCCAGCAGCTTAGGGCCCCATGAGCAGTTCTTC.

This clonotype has at least ten counts. The chain combines TRBV12-3 or TRBV12-4 with TRBJ1-1; 7 bases are shared with TRBD1. The CDR3 sequence is 15 residues long. Germline trimming cut 0 bases from V and 1 base from J; bases unmatched to any gene: 2. The CDR3 nucleotides read TGTGCCAGCAGTTTAGCCGGGACAGCGAACACTGAAGCTTTCTTT. Translating it yields CASSLAGTANTEAFF.

The chain links TRBV7-9 to TRBJ1-1; D is unclear. V was trimmed by 2 bases and J by 8 bases, leaving 15 bases between them. Germline assignment: CDR1 SEHNR and CDR2 FQNEAQ (reference sequence). This CDR3 is 14 amino acids long. The CDR3 DNA reads as TGTGCCAGCAGCTTAAATTTGGGTCACAGCGAAGCTTTCTTT. Protein: CASSLNLGHSEAFF.

This clonotype has just a few counts. The chain is built from TRBV7-9 and TRBJ2-3, with D uncertain. Germline CDR1 and CDR2: SEHNR and FQNEAQ (reference sequence). The ends were cut back, 6 bases at V and 5 bases at J, with 9 bases in the middle. The CDR3 spans 12 residues. The CDR3 region is CASSFGLDTQYF. CDR3 DNA sequence: TGTGCCAGCAGTTTCGGGCTAGATACGCAGTATTTT.

There are a few counts of this clonotype. The chain uses TRBV18 and TRBJ1-1, with 7 bases fitting TRBD1. CDR1 is KGHSH, CDR2 LQKENI, per germline. Trimming cost V 2 bases and J 4 bases; bases outside gene matches: 7. The length of the CDR3 is 15 residues. CDR3 region: CASSPDRVDITEAFF. CDR3 in DNA: TGTGCCAGCTCACCAGACAGGGTTGACATCACTGAAGCTTTCTTT.

The chain carries TRBV7-8 and TRBJ2-7; D possibly uses TRBD1 or TRBD2 (5 bases each). V lost 1 base, J lost 6 bases, and 16 bases lay in between. Germline V CDR1 and CDR2: SGHVS, FQNEAQ. The CDR3 is 15 residues long. The CDR3 protein is CASSLGQGEWSEQYF. The CDR3 bases are TGTGCCAGCAGCTTAGGTCAAGGGGAGTGGTCCGAGCAGTACTTC.

This chain uses TRBV24-1 with TRBJ2-1, with unresolved D. The CDR3 is 13 amino acids. CDR1 is KGHDR, CDR2 SFDVKD, per germline. Trimming left V 0 bases short and J 5 bases short, with 4 bases between. CDR3 in amino acids: CATSDLLHNEQFF. CDR3 nucleotide sequence: TGTGCCACCAGTGATTTGCTTCACAATGAGCAGTTCTTC.

This chain links TRBV7-9 with TRBJ1-2, with TRBD1 matching 9 bases. Germline trimming cut 4 bases from V and 8 bases from J; bases unmatched to any gene: 11. In germline, CDR1 is SEHNR, CDR2 FQNEAQ (reference sequence). CDR3 length equals 15 residues. The CDR3 DNA sequence: TGTGCCAGCAGCTGGGAGGCTGGACAGGGGAGAGGCTACACCTTC. It translates to CASSWEAGQGRGYTF.

The CDR3 protein is CASSQISGTYNEQFF. In DNA, the CDR3 is TGCGCCAGCAGCCAAATTAGCGGGACCTACAATGAGCAGTTCTTC. The chain is built from TRBV4-3 and TRBJ2-1, with 8 bases aligning to TRBD2. With 2 bases clipped from V and 2 bases from J, the junction kept 2 bases outside the gene matches. This CDR3 is built from 15 residues. The germline V gene has CDR1 LGHNA and CDR2 YSLEER.

This rearrangement joins TRBV4-1 to TRBJ2-7; D call uncertain. From germline, CDR1 is MGHRA and CDR2 YSYEKL. The CDR3 loop spans 15 amino acids. V lost 1 base, J lost 6 bases, and 16 bases lay in between. The CDR3 DNA reads as TGCGCCAGCAGCCAAGCCTTAGGGCAGTTCTTCGAGCAGTACTTC. It translates to CASSQALGQFFEQYF.

This chain links TRBV7-3 with TRBJ2-1; TRBD1 agrees at 7 bases. The ends lost 4 bases at V and 9 bases at J; junction bases unmatched: 6. The V gene's germline CDR1 is SGHTA and CDR2 FQGTGA. The CDR3 totals 13 residues. CDR3 region: CASSSRGNGEQFF. In DNA form, the CDR3 reads TGTGCCAGCAGCTCCAGGGGGAACGGTGAGCAGTTCTTC.

This clonotype occurred many times. An end of the junction differs from the germline gene, which may be a read error. This rearrangement joins TRBV5-1 to TRBJ2-1; 8 bases match TRBD1. This CDR3 has 15 residues. In germline, CDR1 is SGHRS, CDR2 YFSETQ. In nucleotides, the CDR3 is TGTGCCAGCAGCCCCGGACAGGGTTCCTACAATGAGCAGTTCTTC. Protein: CASSPGQGSYNEQFF.

The chain is built from TRBV10-3 and TRBJ2-3, with 8 bases identical to TRBD2. The germline CDR1 and CDR2 sequences are ENHRY and SYGVKD. This CDR3 is 15 amino acids long. V was clipped by 3 bases and J by 2 bases; unmatched bases: 4. For the CDR3, the DNA is TGTGCCATCAGTGAACGGCGGGGGGACACAGATACGCAGTATTTT. Amino acid sequence: CAISERRGDTDTQYF.

This clonotype came up a few times. The V and J genes are TRBV29-1 and TRBJ2-1; D unclear. The CDR3 extends over 11 amino acids. Trimming took off 1 base at V and 7 bases at J, with 5 bases between the two ends. Germline V gives CDR1 SQVTM, CDR2 ANQGSEA. In DNA, the CDR3 is TGCAGCGTTGAAGGTAGGAATGAGCAGTTCTTC. Translating it yields CSVEGRNEQFF.

The chain recombines TRBV29-1 with TRBJ1-1; TRBD1 agrees at 7 bases. The V gene's germline CDR1 is SQVTM and CDR2 ANQGSEA. This CDR3 is 13 amino acids long. V trimming: 4 bases; J trimming: 2 bases; junction bases outside the gene matches: 4. The CDR3 loop reads CSVGAGGNTEAFF. CDR3 DNA sequence: TGCAGCGTTGGCGCAGGGGGAAACACTGAAGCTTTCTTT.

The genes are TRBV20-1 and TRBJ2-7; 7 bases line up with TRBD2. V shed 3 bases, J shed 8 bases, and the junction held 10 bases outside the gene matches. CDR1 DFQATT and CDR2 SNEGSKA come from the germline V gene (reference sequence). The CDR3 has 13 residues. CDR3 residues: CSASRGSSAQQYF. In nucleotides, the CDR3 is TGCAGTGCTAGTCGCGGGAGCTCCGCTCAGCAGTACTTC.

J is TRBJ2-3 and V is TRBV12-3 or TRBV12-4; the D is unclear. The CDR3 consists of 14 residues. Trimming took off 4 bases at V and 0 bases at J, with 8 bases between the two ends. The DNA for the CDR3 is TGTGCCAGCAGTTGGCCAGCTAGCACAGATACGCAGTATTTT. It yields the protein CASSWPASTDTQYF.